A selection of T cell receptor beta chains follows, all from one sample in a study of T cells in Graves' hyperthyroidism and ophthalmopathy. TCRdb called the multiplex PCR reads again in MiXCR, with one record for every CDR3 protein. The sample records some 270,000 distinct CDR3 sequences, around 15% being singletons. Sequencing used blood. The receptors come from a woman in her thirties or forties with Graves' hyperthyroidism. The CDR3 runs from the conserved cysteine through the conserved F or W. Each record gives: D gene, J gene, V gene, clone size, CDR3 protein, CDR3 DNA. The D gene is left open where the match is weak. Only some rows state a clone size, as once, few, many or a class for expanded clones.

>NA|TRBJ2-1|TRBV2|many
CASRAGNPNNEQFF
TGTGCCAGCAGGGCGGGAAATCCGAACAATGAGCAGTTCTTC
>NA|TRBJ2-7|TRBV20-1|many
CSARKTTTDEQYF
TGCAGTGCTAGGAAGACAACGACGGACGAGCAGTACTTC
>TRBD2|TRBJ2-3|TRBV12-3/TRBV12-4|many
CASSASGIRTDTQYF
TGTGCCAGCAGTGCCAGCGGGATCCGCACAGATACGCAGTATTTT
>TRBD2|TRBJ2-3|TRBV24-1|NA
CATSPSGTTDTQYF
TGTGCCACCAGTCCTAGCGGAACCACAGATACGCAGTATTTT
>NA|TRBJ2-1|TRBV2|many
CASSPRTRTTYNEQFF
TGTGCCAGCAGTCCCAGGACTCGAACGACCTACAATGAGCAGTTCTTC
>TRBD2|TRBJ2-2|TRBV25-1|NA
CASSEAPGLAPTGELFF
TGTGCCAGCAGTGAGGCTCCGGGACTAGCTCCAACCGGGGAGCTGTTTTTT
>TRBD1|TRBJ1-4|TRBV7-8|few
CASSLGDRLNGVFF
TGTGCCAGCAGCTTAGGGGACAGGTTAAATGGGGTGTTTTTT
>TRBD2|TRBJ2-7|TRBV28|many
CASSLAGVGEQYF
TGTGCCAGCAGTTTAGCGGGAGTGGGGGAGCAGTACTTC
>NA|TRBJ2-3|TRBV6-1|many
CASNDRPTDTQYF
TGTGCCAGCAACGACAGGCCCACAGATACGCAGTATTTT
>NA|TRBJ2-2|TRBV6-5|NA
CASSYVQAGKTGELFF
TGTGCCAGCAGTTATGTTCAGGCAGGGAAGACCGGGGAGCTGTTTTTT
>NA|TRBJ2-7|TRBV28|many
CASSFAQGRDEQYF
TGTGCCAGCAGTTTTGCGCAGGGTCGCGACGAGCAGTACTTC
>TRBD2|TRBJ2-5|TRBV2|many
CASSWSGVQETQYF
TGTGCCAGCAGTTGGAGCGGGGTCCAAGAGACCCAGTACTTC